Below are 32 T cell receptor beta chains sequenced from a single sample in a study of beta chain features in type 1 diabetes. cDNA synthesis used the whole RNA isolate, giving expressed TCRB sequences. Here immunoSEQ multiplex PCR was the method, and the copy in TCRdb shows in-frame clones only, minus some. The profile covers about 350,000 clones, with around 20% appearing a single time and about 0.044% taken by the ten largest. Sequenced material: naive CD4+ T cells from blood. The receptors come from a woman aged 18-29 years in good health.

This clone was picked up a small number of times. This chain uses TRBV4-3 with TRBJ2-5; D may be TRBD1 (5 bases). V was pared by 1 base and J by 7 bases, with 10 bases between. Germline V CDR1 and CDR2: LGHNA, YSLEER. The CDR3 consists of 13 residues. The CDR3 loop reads CASSQGGQGTQYF. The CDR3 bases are TGCGCCAGCAGCCAAGGGGGCCAGGGGACCCAGTACTTC.

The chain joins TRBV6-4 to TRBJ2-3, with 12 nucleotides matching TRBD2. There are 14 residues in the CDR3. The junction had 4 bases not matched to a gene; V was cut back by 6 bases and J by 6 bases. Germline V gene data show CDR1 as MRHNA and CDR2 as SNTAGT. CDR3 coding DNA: TGTGCCAGCAGCCGGACTAGCGGGGCTGATACGCAGTATTTT. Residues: CASSRTSGADTQYF.

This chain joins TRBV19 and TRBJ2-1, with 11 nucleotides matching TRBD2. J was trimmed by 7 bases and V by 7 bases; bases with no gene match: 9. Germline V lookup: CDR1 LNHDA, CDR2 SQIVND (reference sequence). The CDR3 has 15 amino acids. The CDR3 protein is CASTTEGLAENEQFF. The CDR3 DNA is TGTGCCAGTACAACCGAGGGACTAGCGGAAAATGAGCAGTTCTTC.

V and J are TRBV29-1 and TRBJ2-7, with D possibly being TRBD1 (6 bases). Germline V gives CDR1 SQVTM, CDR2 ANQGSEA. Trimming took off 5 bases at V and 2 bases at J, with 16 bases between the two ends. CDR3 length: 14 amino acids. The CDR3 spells CSVRKTGLPYEQYF. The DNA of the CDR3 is TGCAGCGTTCGGAAAACAGGGTTACCCTACGAGCAGTACTTC.

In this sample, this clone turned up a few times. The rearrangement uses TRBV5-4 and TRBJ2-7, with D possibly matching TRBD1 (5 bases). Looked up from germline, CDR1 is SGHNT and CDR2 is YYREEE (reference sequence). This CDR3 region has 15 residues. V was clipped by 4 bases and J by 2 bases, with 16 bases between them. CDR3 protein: CASSSKMTDTYEQYF. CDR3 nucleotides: TGTGCCAGCAGCAGTAAGATGACAGATACCTACGAGCAGTACTTC. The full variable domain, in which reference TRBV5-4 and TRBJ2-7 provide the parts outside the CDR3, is ETGVTQSPTHLIKTRGQQVTLRCSSQSGHNTVSWYQQALGQGPQFIFQYYREEENGRGNFPPRFSGLQFPNYSSELNVNALELDDSALYLCASSSKMTDTYEQYFGPGTRLTVT.

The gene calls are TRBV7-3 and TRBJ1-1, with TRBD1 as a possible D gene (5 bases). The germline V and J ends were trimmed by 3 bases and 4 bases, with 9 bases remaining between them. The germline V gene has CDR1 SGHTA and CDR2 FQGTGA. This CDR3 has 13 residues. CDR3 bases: TGTGCCAGCAGCTTCCAGGGTAGCACTGAAGCTTTCTTT. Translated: CASSFQGSTEAFF.

CDR3 coding DNA: TGTGCCAGTAGTACCCGGACAGGCCTTGAAGCTTTCTTT. Translated: CASSTRTGLEAFF. This chain uses TRBV19 with TRBJ1-1; 7 bases are shared with TRBD1. Germline-derived CDR1 and CDR2 are LNHDA and SQIVND (reference sequence). CDR3 length: 13 amino acids. J lost 7 bases, V lost 4 bases, and 6 bases had no gene match.

The CDR3 loop reads CASKPGGKETQYF. The CDR3 coding sequence is TGTGCCAGCAAACCCGGGGGGAAAGAGACCCAGTACTTC. This chain connects TRBV7-2 to TRBJ2-5; 7 nucleotides match TRBD2. This CDR3 contains 13 residues. Trimming took 7 bases from V and 3 from J; bases not matched to a gene: 5. The V gene's germline CDR1 is SGHTA and CDR2 FQGNSA. Full variable domain (remainder filled in from reference TRBV7-2 and TRBJ2-5): GAGVSQSPSNKVTEKGKDVELRCDPISGHTALYWYRQSLGQGLEFLIYFQGNSAPDKSGLPSDRFSAERTGGSVSTLTIQRTQQEDSAVYLCASKPGGKETQYFGPGTRLLVL.

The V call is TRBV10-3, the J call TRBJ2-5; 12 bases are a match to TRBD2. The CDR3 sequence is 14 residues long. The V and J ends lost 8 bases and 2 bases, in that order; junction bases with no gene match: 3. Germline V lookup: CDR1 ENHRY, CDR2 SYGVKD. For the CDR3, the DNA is TGTGCCATCGGACTAGCGGGGATTCAAGAGACCCAGTACTTC. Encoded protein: CAIGLAGIQETQYF.

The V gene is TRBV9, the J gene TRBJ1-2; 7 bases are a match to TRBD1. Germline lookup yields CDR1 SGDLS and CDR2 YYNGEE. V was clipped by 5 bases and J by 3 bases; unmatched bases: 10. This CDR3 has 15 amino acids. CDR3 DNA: TGTGCCAGCAGGCCGGGACAGTCCTTAGACTATGGCTACACCTTC. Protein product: CASRPGQSLDYGYTF.

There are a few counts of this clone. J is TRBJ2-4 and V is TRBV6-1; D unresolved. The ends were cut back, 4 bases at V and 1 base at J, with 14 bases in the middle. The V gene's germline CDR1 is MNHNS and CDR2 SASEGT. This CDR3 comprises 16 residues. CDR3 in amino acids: CASSVPLREAKNIQYF. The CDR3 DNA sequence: TGTGCCAGCAGTGTGCCTCTACGAGAGGCCAAAAACATTCAGTACTTC.

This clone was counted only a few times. The CDR3 is CASSARQGSTDTQYF. CDR3 sequence (DNA): TGCGCCAGCAGCGCCCGACAGGGTAGCACAGATACGCAGTATTTT. The rearrangement links TRBV5-1 to TRBJ2-3, with 7 bases lining up with TRBD1. The CDR3 covers 15 residues. Germline-derived CDR1 and CDR2 are SGHRS and YFSETQ. V was clipped by 4 bases and J by 0 bases; unmatched bases: 5.

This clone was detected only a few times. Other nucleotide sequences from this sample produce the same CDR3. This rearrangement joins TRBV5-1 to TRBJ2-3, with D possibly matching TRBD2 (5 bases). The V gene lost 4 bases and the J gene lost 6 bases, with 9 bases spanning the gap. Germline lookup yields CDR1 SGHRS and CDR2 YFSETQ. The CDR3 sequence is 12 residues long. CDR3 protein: CASSEPGDTQYF. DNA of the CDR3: TGCGCCAGCAGCGAACCGGGGGATACGCAGTATTTT.

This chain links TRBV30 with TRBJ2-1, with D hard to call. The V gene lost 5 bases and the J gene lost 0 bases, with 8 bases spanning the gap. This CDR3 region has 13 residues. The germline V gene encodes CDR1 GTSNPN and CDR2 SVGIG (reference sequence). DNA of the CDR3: TGTGCCTGGTTATCCGGCTCCTACAATGAGCAGTTCTTC. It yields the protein CAWLSGSYNEQFF.

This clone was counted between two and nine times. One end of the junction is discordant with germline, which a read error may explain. CDR3 protein: CGTVQETQYF. The CDR3 region has the DNA TGCGGGACAGTACAAGAGACCCAGTACTTC. This rearrangement joins TRBV9 to TRBJ2-5; 7 bases fit TRBD1. CDR1 is SGDLS, CDR2 YYNGEE, per germline. The CDR3 consists of 10 residues.

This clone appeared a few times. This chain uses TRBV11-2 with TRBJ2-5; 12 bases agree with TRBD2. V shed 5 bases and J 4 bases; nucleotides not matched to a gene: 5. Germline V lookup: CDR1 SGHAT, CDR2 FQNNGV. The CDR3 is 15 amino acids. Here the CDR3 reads CASSPRGLAGETQYF. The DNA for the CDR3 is TGTGCCAGCAGCCCGAGGGGACTAGCGGGAGAGACCCAGTACTTC.

The CDR3 region is CASSPYNQPQHF. CDR3 coding DNA: TGTGCCAGTAGTCCCTACAATCAGCCCCAGCATTTT. This chain joins TRBV19 and TRBJ1-5; D not resolved. V lost 5 bases, J lost 3 bases, and 5 bases lay in between. Germline V lookup: CDR1 LNHDA, CDR2 SQIVND (reference sequence). This CDR3 spans 12 amino acids.

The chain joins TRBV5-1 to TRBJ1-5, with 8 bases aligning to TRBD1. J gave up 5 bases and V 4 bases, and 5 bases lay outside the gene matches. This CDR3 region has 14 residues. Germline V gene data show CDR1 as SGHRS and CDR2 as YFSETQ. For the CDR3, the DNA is TGCGCCAGCAGCGAAGCAGGGGGCCATCAGCCCCAGCATTTT. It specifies CASSEAGGHQPQHF.

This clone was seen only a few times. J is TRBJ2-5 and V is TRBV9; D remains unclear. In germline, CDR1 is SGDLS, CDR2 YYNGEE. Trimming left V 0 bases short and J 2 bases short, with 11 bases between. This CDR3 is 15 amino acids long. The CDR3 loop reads CASSVAQQRQETQYF. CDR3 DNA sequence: TGTGCCAGCAGCGTAGCTCAACAGAGACAAGAGACCCAGTACTTC.

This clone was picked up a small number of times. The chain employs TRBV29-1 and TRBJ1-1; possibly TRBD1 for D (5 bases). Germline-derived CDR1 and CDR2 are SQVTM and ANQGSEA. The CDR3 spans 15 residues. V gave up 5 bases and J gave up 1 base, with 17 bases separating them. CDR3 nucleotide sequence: TGCAGCGTTCTATCCCCCGACGGGGGGAACACTGAAGCTTTCTTT. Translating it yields CSVLSPDGGNTEAFF.

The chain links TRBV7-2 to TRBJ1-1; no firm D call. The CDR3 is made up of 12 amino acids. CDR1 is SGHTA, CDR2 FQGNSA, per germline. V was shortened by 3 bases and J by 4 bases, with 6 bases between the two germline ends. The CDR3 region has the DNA TGTGCCAGCAGCTTCTTAGCCACTGAAGCTTTCTTT. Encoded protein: CASSFLATEAFF. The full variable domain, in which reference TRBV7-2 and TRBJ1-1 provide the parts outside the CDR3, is GAGVSQSPSNKVTEKGKDVELRCDPISGHTALYWYRQSLGQGLEFLIYFQGNSAPDKSGLPSDRFSAERTGGSVSTLTIQRTQQEDSAVYLCASSFLATEAFFGQGTRLTVV.

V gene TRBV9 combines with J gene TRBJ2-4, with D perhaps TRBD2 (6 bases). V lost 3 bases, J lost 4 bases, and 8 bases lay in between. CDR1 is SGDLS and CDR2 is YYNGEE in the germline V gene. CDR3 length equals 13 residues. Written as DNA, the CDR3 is TGTGCCAGCAGCGGCGCGGGGAAAAACATTCAGTACTTC. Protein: CASSGAGKNIQYF.

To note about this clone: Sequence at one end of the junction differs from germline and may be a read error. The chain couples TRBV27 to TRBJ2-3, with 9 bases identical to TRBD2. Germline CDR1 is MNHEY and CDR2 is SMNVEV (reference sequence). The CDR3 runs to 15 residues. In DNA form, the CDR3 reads TGTGCCAGCAGTTTAACCGGGACTAGCATAGATACGCAGTATTTT. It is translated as CASSLTGTSIDTQYF.

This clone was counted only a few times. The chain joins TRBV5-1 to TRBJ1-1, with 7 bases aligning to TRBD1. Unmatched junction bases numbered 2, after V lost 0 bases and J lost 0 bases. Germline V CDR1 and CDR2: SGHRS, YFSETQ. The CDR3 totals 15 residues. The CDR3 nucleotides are TGCGCCAGCAGCTTGGCGGGACAGTTGAACACTGAAGCTTTCTTT. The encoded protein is CASSLAGQLNTEAFF. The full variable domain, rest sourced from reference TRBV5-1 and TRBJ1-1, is KAGVTQTPRYLIKTRGQQVTLSCSPISGHRSVSWYQQTPGQGLQFLFEYFSETQRNKGNFPGRFSGRQFSNSRSEMNVSTLELGDSALYLCASSLAGQLNTEAFFGQGTRLTVV.

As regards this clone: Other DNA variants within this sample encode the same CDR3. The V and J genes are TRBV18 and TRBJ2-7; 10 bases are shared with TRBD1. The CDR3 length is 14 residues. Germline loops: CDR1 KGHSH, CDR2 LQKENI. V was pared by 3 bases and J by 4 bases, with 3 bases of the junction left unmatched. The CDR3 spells CASSPGQGLYEQYF. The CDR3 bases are TGTGCCAGCTCACCGGGACAGGGGTTGTACGAGCAGTACTTC. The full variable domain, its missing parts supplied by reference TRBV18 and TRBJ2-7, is NAGVMQNPRHLVRRRGQEARLRCSPMKGHSHVYWYRQLPEEGLKFMVYLQKENIIDESGMPKERFSAEFPKEGPSILRIQQVVRGDSAAYFCASSPGQGLYEQYFGPGTRLTVT.

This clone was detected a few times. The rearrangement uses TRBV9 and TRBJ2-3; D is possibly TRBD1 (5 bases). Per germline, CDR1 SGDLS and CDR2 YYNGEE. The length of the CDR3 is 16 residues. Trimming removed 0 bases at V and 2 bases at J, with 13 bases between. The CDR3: CASSVVPGKNTDTQYF. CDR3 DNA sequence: TGTGCCAGCAGCGTAGTTCCAGGGAAAAACACAGATACGCAGTATTTT.

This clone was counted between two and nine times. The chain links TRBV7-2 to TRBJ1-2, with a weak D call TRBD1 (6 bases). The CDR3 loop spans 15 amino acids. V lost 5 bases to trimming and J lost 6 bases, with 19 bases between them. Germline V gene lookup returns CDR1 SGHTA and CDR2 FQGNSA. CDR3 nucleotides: TGTGCCAGCAGCCCCGCGTGGGGGGGCTCAGATGGCTACACCTTC. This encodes CASSPAWGGSDGYTF. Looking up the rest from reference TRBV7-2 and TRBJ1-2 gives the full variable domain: GAGVSQSPSNKVTEKGKDVELRCDPISGHTALYWYRQSLGQGLEFLIYFQGNSAPDKSGLPSDRFSAERTGGSVSTLTIQRTQQEDSAVYLCASSPAWGGSDGYTFGSGTRLTVV.

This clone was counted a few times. In nucleotides, the CDR3 is TGTGCCAGTGCCAGCCATGACAGGGCCTATGGCTACACCTTC. Protein: CASASHDRAYGYTF. This chain joins TRBV19 and TRBJ1-2, with 7 bases matching TRBD1. CDR1 is LNHDA and CDR2 is SQIVND in the germline V gene (reference sequence). The CDR3 length is 14 residues. Losses at the gene ends were 8 bases for V and 4 bases for J; bases not matched to a gene: 10.

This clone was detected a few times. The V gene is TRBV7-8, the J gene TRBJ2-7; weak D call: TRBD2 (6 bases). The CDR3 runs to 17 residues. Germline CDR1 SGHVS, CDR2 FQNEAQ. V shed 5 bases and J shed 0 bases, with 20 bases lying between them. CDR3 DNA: TGTGCCAGCAGCCTTTACTCCCTAGCGCGAAGCTCCTACGAGCAGTACTTC. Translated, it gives CASSLYSLARSSYEQYF. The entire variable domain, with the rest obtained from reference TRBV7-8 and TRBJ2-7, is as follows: GAGVSQSPRYKVAKRGQDVALRCDPISGHVSLFWYQQALGQGPEFLTYFQNEAQLDKSGLPSDRFFAERPEGSVSTLKIQRTQQEDSAVYLCASSLYSLARSSYEQYFGPGTRLTVT.

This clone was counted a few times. The CDR3 here is CASTRGPEVQYEQYF. The CDR3 region has the DNA TGTGCCAGCACCCGCGGACCGGAGGTTCAGTACGAGCAGTACTTC. The V gene is TRBV6-5, the J gene TRBJ2-7, with D perhaps TRBD2 (5 bases). Trimming shortened V by 7 bases and J by 4 bases, and 20 bases separated the two germline ends. The CDR3 spans 15 residues. Germline V gene sequence: CDR1 MNHEY, CDR2 SVGAGI.

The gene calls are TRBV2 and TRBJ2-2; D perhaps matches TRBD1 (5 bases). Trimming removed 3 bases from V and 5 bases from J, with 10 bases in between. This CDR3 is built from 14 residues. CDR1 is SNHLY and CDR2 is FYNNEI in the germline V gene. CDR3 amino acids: CASSEGPWTGELFF. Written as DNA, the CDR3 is TGTGCCAGCAGTGAGGGGCCGTGGACCGGGGAGCTGTTTTTT.

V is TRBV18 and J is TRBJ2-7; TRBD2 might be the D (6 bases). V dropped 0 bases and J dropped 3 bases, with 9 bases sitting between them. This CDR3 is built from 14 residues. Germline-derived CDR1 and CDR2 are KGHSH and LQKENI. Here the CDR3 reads CASSPPSGFYEQYF. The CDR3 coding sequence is TGTGCCAGCTCACCACCTAGCGGTTTCTACGAGCAGTACTTC.